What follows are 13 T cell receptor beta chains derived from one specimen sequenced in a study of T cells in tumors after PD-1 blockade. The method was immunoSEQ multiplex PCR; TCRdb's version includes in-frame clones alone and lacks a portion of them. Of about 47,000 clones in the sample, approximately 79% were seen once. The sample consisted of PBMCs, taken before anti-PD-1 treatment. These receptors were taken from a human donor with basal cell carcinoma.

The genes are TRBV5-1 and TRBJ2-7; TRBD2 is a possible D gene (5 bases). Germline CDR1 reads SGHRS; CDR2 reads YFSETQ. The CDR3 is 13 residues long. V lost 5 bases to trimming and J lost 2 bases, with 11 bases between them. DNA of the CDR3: TGCGCCAGCAGGAGCCCCGGGGCCTACGAGCAGTACTTC. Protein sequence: CASRSPGAYEQYF.

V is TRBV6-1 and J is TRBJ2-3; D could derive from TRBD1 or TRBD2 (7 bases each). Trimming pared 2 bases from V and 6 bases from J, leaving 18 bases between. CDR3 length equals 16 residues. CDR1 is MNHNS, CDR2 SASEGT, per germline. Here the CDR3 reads CASSERAGGGVDTQYF. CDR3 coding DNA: TGTGCCAGCAGTGAACGGGCAGGGGGAGGGGTGGATACGCAGTATTTT.

This chain's CDR3 is CASSLGTPRTGYEQYF. The CDR3 DNA reads TGTGCCAGCAGCTTAGGGACTCCGAGGACAGGTTACGAGCAGTACTTC. The chain links TRBV7-2 to TRBJ2-7, with 7 bases that match TRBD1. Germline CDR1 reads SGHTA; CDR2 reads FQGNSA. Germline trimming cut 1 base from V and 4 bases from J; bases unmatched to any gene: 10. The CDR3 loop spans 16 amino acids.

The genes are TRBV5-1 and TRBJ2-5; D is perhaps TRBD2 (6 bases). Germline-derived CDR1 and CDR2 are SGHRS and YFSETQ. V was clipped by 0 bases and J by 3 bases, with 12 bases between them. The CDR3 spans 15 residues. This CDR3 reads CASSLGGGSEETQYF. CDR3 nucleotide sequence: TGCGCCAGCAGCTTGGGTGGGGGGTCCGAAGAGACCCAGTACTTC.

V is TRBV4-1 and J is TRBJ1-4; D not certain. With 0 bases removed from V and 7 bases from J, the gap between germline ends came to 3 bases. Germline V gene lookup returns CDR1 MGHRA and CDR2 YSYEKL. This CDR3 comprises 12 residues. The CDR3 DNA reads TGCGCCAGCAGCCAAGAACTTGAAAAACTGTTTTTT. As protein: CASSQELEKLFF.

CDR3 region: CASSSRTGVTGANVLTF. As DNA, the CDR3 is TGTGCCAGCAGCAGTCGGACAGGGGTGACAGGGGCCAACGTCCTGACTTTC. V gene TRBV5-5 combines with J gene TRBJ2-6, with 9 bases identical to TRBD1. Germline CDR1 and CDR2: SGHKS and YYEKEE (reference sequence). The CDR3 is 17 residues long. V gave up 4 bases and J gave up 4 bases; unmatched junction bases: 9.

CDR3 in amino acids: CAWSGIAGASDTQYF. The CDR3 nucleotides read TGTGCCTGGAGTGGTATAGCGGGGGCATCAGATACGCAGTATTTT. The rearrangement joins TRBV30 to TRBJ2-3; 9 positions match TRBD2. V shed 1 base, J shed 4 bases, and the junction held 6 bases outside the gene matches. The CDR3 loop spans 15 amino acids. The germline CDR1 and CDR2 sequences are GTSNPN and SVGIG (reference sequence).

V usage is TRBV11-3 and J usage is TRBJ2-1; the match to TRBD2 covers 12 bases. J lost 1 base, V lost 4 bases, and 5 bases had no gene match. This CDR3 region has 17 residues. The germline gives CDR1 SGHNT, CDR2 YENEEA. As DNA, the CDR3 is TGTGCCAGCAGCTCGACTAGCGGGAGTGGGTCCTACAATGAGCAGTTCTTC. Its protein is CASSSTSGSGSYNEQFF.

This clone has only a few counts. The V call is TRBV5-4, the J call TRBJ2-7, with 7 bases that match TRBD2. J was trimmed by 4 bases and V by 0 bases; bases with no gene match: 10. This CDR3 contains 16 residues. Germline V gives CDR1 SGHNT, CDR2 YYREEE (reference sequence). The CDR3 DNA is TGTGCCAGCAGCTTGGGTTCCCCATCGGGAGGTTACGAGCAGTACTTC. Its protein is CASSLGSPSGGYEQYF.

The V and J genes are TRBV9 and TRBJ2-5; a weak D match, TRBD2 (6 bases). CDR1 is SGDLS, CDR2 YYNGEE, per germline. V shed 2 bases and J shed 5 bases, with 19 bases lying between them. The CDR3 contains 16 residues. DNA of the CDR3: TGTGCCAGCAGCGTCGAACCTGGGGGAGGCTACGAGACCCAGTACTTC. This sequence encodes CASSVEPGGGYETQYF. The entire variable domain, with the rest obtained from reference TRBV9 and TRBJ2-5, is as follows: DSGVTQTPKHLITATGQRVTLRCSPRSGDLSVYWYQQSLDQGLQFLIQYYNGEERAKGNILERFSAQQFPDLHSELNLSSLELGDSALYFCASSVEPGGGYETQYFGPGTRLLVL.

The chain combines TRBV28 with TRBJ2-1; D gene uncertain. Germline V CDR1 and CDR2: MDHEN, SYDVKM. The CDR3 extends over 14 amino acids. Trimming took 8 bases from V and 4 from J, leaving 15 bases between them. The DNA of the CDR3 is TGTGCCAGCTCTAAACAAGAGGTTTACAATGAGCAGTTCTTC. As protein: CASSKQEVYNEQFF.

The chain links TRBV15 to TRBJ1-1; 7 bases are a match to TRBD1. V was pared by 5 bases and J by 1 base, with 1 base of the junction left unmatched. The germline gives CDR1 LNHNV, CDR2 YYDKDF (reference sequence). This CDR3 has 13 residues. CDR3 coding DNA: TGTGCCACCAGCGGGGACAGGAACACTGAAGCTTTCTTT. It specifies CATSGDRNTEAFF.

CDR3 protein: CASSQGFAGWDYNSPLHF. CDR3 DNA sequence: TGCGCCAGCAGCCAAGGGTTTGCAGGGTGGGACTATAATTCACCCCTCCACTTT. This chain connects TRBV4-1 to TRBJ1-6, with TRBD1 as a possible D gene (5 bases). This CDR3 comprises 18 residues. The germline CDR1 and CDR2 sequences are MGHRA and YSYEKL. V lost 1 base and J 3 bases, leaving 16 bases between the germline ends.